The 18 T cell receptor beta chains reported below all come from one sample, sequenced in a study of blood T cell repertoires in COVID-19. The table came from immunoSEQ multiplex PCR; TCRdb's copy has only in-frame clones and leaves some out. The sample contains about 200,000 clones, more than 85% of which appear only once. The specimen was peripheral blood. Receptors were obtained from a man in his 60s with acute or convalescent COVID-19.

The chain has TRBV4-2 and TRBJ1-3, with no clear D. Germline CDR1 LGHNA, CDR2 YNFKEQ. V was cut by 0 bases and J by 2 bases, with 14 bases left in between. CDR3 size: 17 residues. The CDR3 loop reads CASSQDPGIPPGNTIYF. CDR3 nucleotides: TGTGCCAGCAGCCAAGACCCCGGTATTCCCCCTGGAAACACCATATATTTT.

The CDR3 bases are TGCGCCAGCAGCTTGTCTGATACGCAGTATTTT. This translates into CASSLSDTQYF. V and J are TRBV5-1 and TRBJ2-3; D ambiguous. The CDR3 consists of 11 residues. Germline V gives CDR1 SGHRS, CDR2 YFSETQ. Trimming removed 1 base from V and 6 bases from J, with 3 bases in between.

The chain has TRBV6-6 and TRBJ2-3; 7 bases align to TRBD1. V gave up 5 bases and J gave up 4 bases; unmatched junction bases: 12. CDR1 and CDR2 from the germline V gene are MNHNY and SVGAGI (reference sequence). This CDR3 is 16 amino acids long. The CDR3 sequence: CASSQATGVGADTQYF. CDR3 nucleotide sequence: TGTGCCAGCAGTCAGGCTACAGGGGTTGGGGCAGATACGCAGTATTTT.

The CDR3 spells CASSQDQTGGPTGELFF. The CDR3 DNA sequence: TGCGCCAGCAGCCAAGATCAAACGGGGGGGCCCACCGGGGAGCTGTTTTTT. V is TRBV4-3 and J is TRBJ2-2, with TRBD2 identical over 8 bases. Germline values: CDR1 LGHNA, CDR2 YSLEER. This CDR3 comprises 17 residues. Unmatched junction bases numbered 7, after V lost 0 bases and J lost 4 bases.

V is TRBV28 and J is TRBJ2-4, with 10 bases identical to TRBD1. After removal of 6 bases from V and 5 bases from J, the junction contained 7 bases not matched to a gene. This CDR3 region has 15 residues. The germline gives CDR1 MDHEN, CDR2 SYDVKM. In DNA, the CDR3 is TGTGCCAGCAGACTTGGGACAGGGGCGGAAAACATTCAGTACTTC. Translated, it gives CASRLGTGAENIQYF. The complete variable domain, with remaining parts taken from reference TRBV28 and TRBJ2-4, reads DVKVTQSSRYLVKRTGEKVFLECVQDMDHENMFWYRQDPGLGLRLIYFSYDVKMKEKGDIPEGYSVSREKKERFSLILESASTNQTSMYLCASRLGTGAENIQYFGAGTRLSVL.

The rearrangement links TRBV27 to TRBJ1-3; D remains unclear. Trimming stripped 4 bases from V and 4 bases from J, with 5 bases between. Germline V lookup: CDR1 MNHEY, CDR2 SMNVEV (reference sequence). CDR3 size: 12 residues. CDR3 protein: CASSSLGNTIYF. DNA for the CDR3: TGTGCCAGCAGTTCCCTAGGAAACACCATATATTTT.

The rearrangement links TRBV6-5 to TRBJ1-1, with D unresolved. V was pared by 8 bases and J by 0 bases, with 13 bases between. CDR1 and CDR2 (germline): MNHEY, SVGAGI. CDR3 length: 14 residues. As DNA, the CDR3 is TGTGCCAGCCGGAGCGGTCGAATGAACACTGAAGCTTTCTTT. Translation: CASRSGRMNTEAFF.

The chain combines TRBV5-4 with TRBJ2-3; TRBD1 aligns across 11 bases. Germline values: CDR1 SGHNT, CDR2 YYREEE (reference sequence). Losses at the gene ends were 4 bases for V and 4 bases for J; bases not matched to a gene: 11. The CDR3 runs to 17 residues. The CDR3 DNA is TGTGCCAGCAGCGTGCGGGACAGGGGGAACCTAGCAGATACGCAGTATTTT. Translation: CASSVRDRGNLADTQYF.

The rearrangement links TRBV6-2 or TRBV6-3 to TRBJ2-5; 10 bases agree with TRBD2. The CDR3 length is 14 residues. V shed 4 bases and J 7 bases; nucleotides not matched to a gene: 6. Germline lookup yields CDR1 MNHEY and CDR2 SVGEGT. The CDR3 protein is CASSSGTSVGTQYF. The CDR3 DNA reads as TGTGCCAGCAGTTCCGGGACTAGCGTGGGGACCCAGTACTTC.

V is TRBV25-1 and J is TRBJ2-7; 8 bases line up with TRBD2. The CDR3 contains 15 residues. Germline CDR1 reads MGHDK; CDR2 reads SYGVNS. Unmatched junction bases numbered 7, after V lost 3 bases and J lost 3 bases. CDR3 sequence (DNA): TGTGCCAGCAGTGACCCGGCGGGGGGAGTCTACGAGCAGTACTTC. It encodes CASSDPAGGVYEQYF.

This chain joins TRBV3-1 (or the pseudogene TRBV3-2) and TRBJ1-4; TRBD1 might be the D (5 bases). Germline loops: CDR1 LGHDT, CDR2 YNNKEL (reference sequence). Between the trimmed V and J ends, which lost 1 base and 8 bases, there was a span of 11 bases. This CDR3 comprises 14 residues. CDR3 loop: CASSQGRVEEKLFF. In nucleotides, the CDR3 is TGTGCCAGCAGCCAAGGCAGGGTAGAGGAAAAACTGTTTTTT.

The chain has TRBV6-1 and TRBJ1-6; D not certain. CDR3 length equals 15 residues. The germline gives CDR1 MNHNS, CDR2 SASEGT. V was trimmed by 0 bases and J by 9 bases, leaving 12 bases between them. The CDR3 DNA sequence: TGTGCCAGCAGTGAAGCGCCTGGAGGTGGTTCACCCCTCCACTTT. The encoded protein is CASSEAPGGGSPLHF.

This sequence joins TRBV5-1 and TRBJ2-7; 8 positions agree with TRBD2. Germline trimming cut 0 bases from V and 1 base from J; bases unmatched to any gene: 9. The CDR3 spans 17 residues. Germline CDR1 and CDR2: SGHRS and YFSETQ. CDR3 protein: CASSLGGGRLRSYEQYF. Here the CDR3 DNA reads TGCGCCAGCAGCTTGGGCGGGGGGCGCTTAAGATCCTACGAGCAGTACTTC.

Concerning this clone itself: The sample carries other DNA sequences with the same CDR3. This sequence joins TRBV18 and TRBJ1-1; tentatively, D is TRBD1 (5 bases). Trimming stripped 2 bases from V and 1 base from J, with 8 bases between. CDR1 and CDR2 (germline): KGHSH, LQKENI. This CDR3 has 14 amino acids. Written as DNA, the CDR3 is TGTGCCAGCTCACCAACCGGGGGGAACACTGAAGCTTTCTTT. Translation: CASSPTGGNTEAFF. The variable domain in full, completed from reference TRBV18 and TRBJ1-1, reads NAGVMQNPRHLVRRRGQEARLRCSPMKGHSHVYWYRQLPEEGLKFMVYLQKENIIDESGMPKERFSAEFPKEGPSILRIQQVVRGDSAAYFCASSPTGGNTEAFFGQGTRLTVV.

This clone was counted a few times. V and J are TRBV7-9 and TRBJ1-4; D uncertain. The CDR3 totals 15 residues. Germline loops: CDR1 SEHNR, CDR2 FQNEAQ (reference sequence). The ends were cut back, 4 bases at V and 0 bases at J, with 9 bases in the middle. This chain's CDR3 is CASSSHGATNEKLFF. For the CDR3, the DNA is TGTGCCAGCAGCTCCCACGGAGCAACTAATGAAAAACTGTTTTTT.

This CDR3 is CASSHRGPNEQYF. CDR3 sequence (DNA): TGTGCCAGCAGCCACAGGGGGCCCAACGAGCAGTACTTC. The chain links TRBV3-1 (or the pseudogene TRBV3-2) to TRBJ2-7; 8 bases map to TRBD1. The CDR3 sequence is 13 residues long. CDR1 and CDR2 (germline): LGHDT, YNNKEL (reference sequence). V shed 3 bases, J shed 5 bases, and the junction held 3 bases outside the gene matches.

This clone was detected only once. The V gene is TRBV19, the J gene TRBJ1-2, with D tentatively TRBD1 (6 bases). Germline V gives CDR1 LNHDA, CDR2 SQIVND (reference sequence). The CDR3 length is 16 residues. The V gene lost 4 bases and the J gene lost 3 bases, with 18 bases spanning the gap. The CDR3 here is CASSTFRRGEDYGYTF. CDR3 DNA: TGTGCCAGTAGTACTTTCCGCAGGGGTGAGGACTATGGCTACACCTTC. The variable domain in full, completed from reference TRBV19 and TRBJ1-2, reads DGGITQSPKYLFRKEGQNVTLSCEQNLNHDAMYWYRQDPGQGLRLIYYSQIVNDFQKGDIAEGYSVSREKKESFPLTVTSAQKNPTAFYLCASSTFRRGEDYGYTFGSGTRLTVV.

The chain combines TRBV4-2 with TRBJ2-1; 12 bases agree with TRBD2. The V segment lost 4 bases and the J segment 2 bases; nucleotides outside the gene matches: 9. Germline loops: CDR1 LGHNA, CDR2 YNFKEQ. This CDR3 has 18 residues. The CDR3 nucleotides read TGTGCCAGCAGCCCCTCCCCACTAGCGGGGGGAGCCTACAATGAGCAGTTCTTC. It yields the protein CASSPSPLAGGAYNEQFF.